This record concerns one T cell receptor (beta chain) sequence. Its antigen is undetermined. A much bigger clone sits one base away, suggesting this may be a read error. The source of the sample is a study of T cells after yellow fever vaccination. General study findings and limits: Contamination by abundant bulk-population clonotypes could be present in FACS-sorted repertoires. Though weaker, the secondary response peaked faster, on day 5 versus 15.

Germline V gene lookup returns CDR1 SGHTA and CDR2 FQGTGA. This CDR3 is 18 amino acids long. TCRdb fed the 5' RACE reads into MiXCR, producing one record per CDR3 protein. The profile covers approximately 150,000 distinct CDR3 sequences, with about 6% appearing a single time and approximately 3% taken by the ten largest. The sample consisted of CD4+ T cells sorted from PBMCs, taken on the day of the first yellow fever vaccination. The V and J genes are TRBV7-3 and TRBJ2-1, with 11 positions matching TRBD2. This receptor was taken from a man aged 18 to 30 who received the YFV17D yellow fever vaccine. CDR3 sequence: CAISPLKTSGESYNEQFF. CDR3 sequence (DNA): TGTGCCATCAGCCCCCTTAAGACTAGCGGGGAATCCTACAATGAGCAGTTCTTC.